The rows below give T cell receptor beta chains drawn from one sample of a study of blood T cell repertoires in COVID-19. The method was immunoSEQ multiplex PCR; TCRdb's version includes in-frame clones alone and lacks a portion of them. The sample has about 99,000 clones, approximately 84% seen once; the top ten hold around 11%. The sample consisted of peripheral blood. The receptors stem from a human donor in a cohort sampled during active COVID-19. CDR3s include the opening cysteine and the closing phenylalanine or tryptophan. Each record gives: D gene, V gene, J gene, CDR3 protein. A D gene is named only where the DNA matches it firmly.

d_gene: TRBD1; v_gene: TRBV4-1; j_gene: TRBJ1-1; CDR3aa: CASSPQGENTEAFF
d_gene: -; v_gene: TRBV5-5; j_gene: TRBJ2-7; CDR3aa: CASSLGQIYEQYF
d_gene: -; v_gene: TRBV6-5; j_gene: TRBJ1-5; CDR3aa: CASSWTDVSSNQPQHF
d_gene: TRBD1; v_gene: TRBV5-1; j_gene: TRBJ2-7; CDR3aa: CASSLIAGTGNSYF
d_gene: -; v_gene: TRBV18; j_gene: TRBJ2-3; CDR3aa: CASSPESVTDTQYF
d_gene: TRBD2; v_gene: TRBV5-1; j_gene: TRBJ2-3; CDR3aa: CASSSQGLAGALTSTDTQYF
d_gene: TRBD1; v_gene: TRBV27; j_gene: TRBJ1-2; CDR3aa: CASGPGTASAANYGYTF
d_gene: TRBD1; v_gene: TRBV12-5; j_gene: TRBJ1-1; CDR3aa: CASGPTGDTEAFF
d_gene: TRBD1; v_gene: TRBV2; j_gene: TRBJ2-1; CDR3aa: CASSEVAVLTGEDNEQFF
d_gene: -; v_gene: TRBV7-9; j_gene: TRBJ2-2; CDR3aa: CASSFPGGELFF
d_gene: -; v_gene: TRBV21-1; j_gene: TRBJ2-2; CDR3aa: CASSTSRDPGAKTNTGELFF